The source of this T cell receptor (beta chain) is a study of T cells after yellow fever vaccination. Study overall: It was SMART-Seq v4 Ultra Low Input that prepared the fractions with low cell numbers.

A 5'RACE template-switching step, the method used to make TCR cDNA, added a universal primer site and UMIs. Each CDR3 protein gets one entry after TCRdb re-called the 5' RACE reads with MiXCR. Of hundreds of thousands of distinct CDR3 sequences listed, approximately 13% were seen once; the top ten hold more than 13%. The V end was cut by 5 bases, the J end by 6 bases, with 16 bases between. Germline V gene lookup returns CDR1 KGHSH and CDR2 LQKENI. This CDR3 contains 15 residues. V and J are TRBV18 and TRBJ2-2; D is perhaps TRBD1 or TRBD2 (5 bases each). This clonotype was obtained from a man aged 25-45 years who received the YFV17D yellow fever vaccine. This specimen was PBMCs, taken on the day of the yellow fever booster vaccination. In DNA, the CDR3 is TGTGCCAGCTCATCGGGGCTCAACGAGGCCGGGGAGCTGTTTTTT. It translates to CASSSGLNEAGELFF.